The 15 T cell receptor beta chains listed next were all sequenced from one sample in a study of T cell responses to AZD1222 COVID-19 vaccine. TCRdb keeps only in-frame clones here, not all; method: immunoSEQ multiplex PCR. The repertoire holds about 120,000 clones, approximately 85% seen once, with roughly 3.7% in the top ten. The sample here was peripheral blood, taken on day 0 of MenACWY control vaccination. These receptors were taken from an adult in good health.

V and J are TRBV7-6 and TRBJ2-1; 7 bases fit TRBD2. Unmatched junction bases numbered 6, after V lost 3 bases and J lost 4 bases. CDR3 length: 15 amino acids. The V gene's germline CDR1 is SGHVS and CDR2 FNYEAQ. CDR3 coding DNA: TGTGCCAGCAGCTTCGAAGCGGGGAGATACAATGAGCAGTTCTTC. Translation: CASSFEAGRYNEQFF.

The chain combines TRBV5-1 with TRBJ1-1, with 7 bases fitting TRBD1. V lost 2 bases, J lost 3 bases, and 10 bases stayed unmatched. Germline lookup yields CDR1 SGHRS and CDR2 YFSETQ. This CDR3 is built from 16 residues. CDR3 region: CASSLLTGSVDTEAFF. The DNA for the CDR3 is TGCGCCAGCAGCTTATTGACAGGGTCGGTGGACACTGAAGCTTTCTTT.

Regarding this clone: The same CDR3 arises from other DNA sequences in this sample as well. The J gene is TRBJ1-1, the V gene TRBV18; no clear D gene. Between the trimmed V and J ends, which lost 3 bases and 7 bases, there was a span of 9 bases. CDR1 is KGHSH, CDR2 LQKENI, per germline. The CDR3 consists of 12 residues. The CDR3 loop reads CASSPQDGEAFF. The CDR3 DNA sequence: TGTGCCAGCTCACCGCAGGACGGTGAAGCTTTCTTT.

The J gene is TRBJ2-2, the V gene TRBV11-3; D gene ambiguous. Germline CDR1 is SGHNT and CDR2 is YENEEA. With 5 bases removed from V and 7 bases from J, the gap between germline ends came to 8 bases. CDR3 length: 12 residues. CDR3 DNA sequence: TGTGCCAGCAGCAAACGGTTCGGGGAGCTGTTTTTT. Protein sequence: CASSKRFGELFF.

The J gene is TRBJ2-7, the V gene TRBV5-8; D gene uncertain. Germline V gene data show CDR1 as SGHTS and CDR2 as YDEGEE. The CDR3 covers 12 residues. Trimming stripped 0 bases from V and 8 bases from J, with 9 bases between. The CDR3 spells CASSLVGSQQYF. The CDR3 region has the DNA TGTGCCAGCAGCTTGGTTGGATCTCAGCAGTACTTC.

A few counts support this clone. V usage is TRBV6-4 and J usage is TRBJ2-3; TRBD2 aligns across 8 bases. The V segment lost 3 bases and the J segment 1 base; nucleotides outside the gene matches: 6. CDR3 length: 16 amino acids. Germline V lookup: CDR1 MRHNA, CDR2 SNTAGT. CDR3 DNA sequence: TGTGCCAGCAGTGAGACTGCGGGGGGCCGCACAGATACGCAGTATTTT. Protein: CASSETAGGRTDTQYF.

This clone was observed a few times. The chain is built from TRBV6-2 or TRBV6-3 and TRBJ1-4; D is uncertain. CDR3 length: 13 amino acids. In germline, CDR1 is MNHEY, CDR2 SVGEGT. V lost 5 bases, J lost 8 bases, and 12 bases lay in between. The CDR3 DNA sequence: TGTGCCAGCAGTCCACCGGGGTTCGAAAAACTGTTTTTT. This codes for CASSPPGFEKLFF.

The rearrangement joins TRBV11-3 to TRBJ2-1, with D possibly being TRBD1 or TRBD2 (6 bases each). CDR3 length: 14 residues. In germline, CDR1 is SGHNT, CDR2 YENEEA. Trimming shortened V by 5 bases and J by 8 bases, and 16 bases separated the two germline ends. This CDR3 is CASSLVGGHDEQFF. The CDR3 DNA follows: TGTGCCAGCAGCCTCGTAGGGGGGCACGATGAGCAGTTCTTC.

V and J are TRBV28 and TRBJ1-1; D is undetermined. The V gene's germline CDR1 is MDHEN and CDR2 SYDVKM. Trimming left V 4 bases short and J 8 bases short, with 11 bases between. The CDR3 has 12 residues. The CDR3 region is CASSSGLVEAFF. The CDR3 DNA reads TGTGCCAGCAGTTCAGGTTTGGTAGAAGCTTTCTTT. The full variable domain, its missing parts supplied by reference TRBV28 and TRBJ1-1, is DVKVTQSSRYLVKRTGEKVFLECVQDMDHENMFWYRQDPGLGLRLIYFSYDVKMKEKGDIPEGYSVSREKKERFSLILESASTNQTSMYLCASSSGLVEAFFGQGTRLTVV.

J is TRBJ1-1 and V is TRBV28; 7 nucleotides match TRBD1. V shed 2 bases and J 3 bases; nucleotides not matched to a gene: 6. The germline V gene encodes CDR1 MDHEN and CDR2 SYDVKM. This CDR3 is built from 15 residues. CDR3 in amino acids: CASSLRRGGYTEAFF. CDR3 nucleotides: TGTGCCAGCAGTTTACGGCGAGGGGGCTACACTGAAGCTTTCTTT.

This clone occurred a few times. The V gene is TRBV3-1 (or the pseudogene TRBV3-2), the J gene TRBJ2-7; 7 bases are shared with TRBD1. The ends lost 0 bases at V and 0 bases at J; junction bases unmatched: 2. Germline lookup yields CDR1 LGHDT and CDR2 YNNKEL (reference sequence). This CDR3 contains 15 residues. The CDR3 sequence: CASSQDGTVSYEQYF. For the CDR3, the DNA is TGTGCCAGCAGCCAAGATGGGACAGTCTCCTACGAGCAGTACTTC.

The chain employs TRBV25-1 and TRBJ2-7; D tentatively reads TRBD1 or TRBD2 (5 bases each). Germline CDR1 reads MGHDK; CDR2 reads SYGVNS. The CDR3 extends over 15 amino acids. The germline V and J ends were trimmed by 2 bases and 5 bases, with 16 bases remaining between them. CDR3 in DNA: TGTGCCAGCAGTGAAGCCTGGGGGACCCTAAACGAGCAGTACTTC. This sequence encodes CASSEAWGTLNEQYF.

The CDR3 loop reads CASNLQGATGEAFF. The CDR3 bases are TGTGCCAGCAACCTACAGGGGGCGACCGGTGAAGCTTTCTTT. The J gene is TRBJ1-1, the V gene TRBV5-8, with 9 bases aligning to TRBD1. Germline V gives CDR1 SGHTS, CDR2 YDEGEE. Trimming took 6 bases from V and 7 from J; bases not matched to a gene: 10. This CDR3 region has 14 residues. Using reference TRBV5-8 and TRBJ1-1 for the parts outside the CDR3, the full variable domain is EAGVTQSPTHLIKTRGQQATLRCSPISGHTSVYWYQQALGLGLQFLLWYDEGEERNRGNFPPRFSGRQFPNYSSELNVNALELEDSALYLCASNLQGATGEAFFGQGTRLTVV.

This chain uses TRBV11-3 with TRBJ2-2, with no clear D. V was clipped by 4 bases and J by 3 bases, with 3 bases between them. The CDR3 has 12 amino acids. Germline lookup yields CDR1 SGHNT and CDR2 YENEEA. CDR3 in DNA: TGTGCCAGCAGCTCCGACACCGGGGAGCTGTTTTTT. It yields the protein CASSSDTGELFF.

The count of this clone is one. CDR3 residues: CASSGTDRIELFF. In DNA form, the CDR3 reads TGTGCCAGCAGCGGGACAGACCGCATTGAACTGTTTTTT. The chain recombines TRBV5-5 with TRBJ1-4; 7 bases line up with TRBD1. With 4 bases clipped from V and 12 bases from J, the junction kept 9 bases outside the gene matches. CDR3 size: 13 residues. Germline lookup yields CDR1 SGHKS and CDR2 YYEKEE (reference sequence).